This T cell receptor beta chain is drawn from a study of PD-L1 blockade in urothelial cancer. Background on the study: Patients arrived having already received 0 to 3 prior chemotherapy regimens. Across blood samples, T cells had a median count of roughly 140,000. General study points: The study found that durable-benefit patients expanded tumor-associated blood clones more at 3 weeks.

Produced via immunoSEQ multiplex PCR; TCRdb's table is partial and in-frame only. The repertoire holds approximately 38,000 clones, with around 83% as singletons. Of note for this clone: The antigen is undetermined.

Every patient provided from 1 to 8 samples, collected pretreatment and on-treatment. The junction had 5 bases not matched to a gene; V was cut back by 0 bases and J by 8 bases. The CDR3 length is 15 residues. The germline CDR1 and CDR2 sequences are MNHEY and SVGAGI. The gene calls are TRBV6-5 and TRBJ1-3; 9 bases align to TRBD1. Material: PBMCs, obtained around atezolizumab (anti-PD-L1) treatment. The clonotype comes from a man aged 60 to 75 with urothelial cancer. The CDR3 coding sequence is TGTGCCAGCAGTTACTCGGACAGGGGAAGGGACACCATATATTTT. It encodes CASSYSDRGRDTIYF.